This T cell receptor beta chain was found in a study of spatial heterogeneity in lung cancer. Study-level information: Alpha-chain detections were consistently fewer than beta-chain detections among the sequences.

Time point in this sample: sample taken at primary tumor resection. No cell sorting; template was whole RNA from tumor, lung tissue or PBMC. The donors, approximately 66 patients with untreated early-stage non-small cell lung cancer, provided the samples. This clonotype rates as large (0.1 to 1%). TCRdb fed the 5' RACE reads into MiXCR, producing one record per CDR3 protein. The data hold over 6,000 distinct CDR3 sequences, with 5.4% observed a single time. The germline V gene encodes CDR1 SGHVS and CDR2 FQNEAQ. V was clipped by 10 bases and J by 3 bases; unmatched bases: 15. The CDR3 sequence is 17 residues long.

V and J are TRBV7-8 and TRBJ2-1; 10 positions match TRBD2. This sequence was found in a male donor with early-stage non-small cell lung cancer. The sample here was PBMCs, taken at surgery. CDR3 sequence reads: CATHPTSGQDYYNEQFF. Here the CDR3 DNA reads TGTGCCACCCACCCGACTAGCGGGCAAGACTACTACAATGAGCAGTTCTTC.